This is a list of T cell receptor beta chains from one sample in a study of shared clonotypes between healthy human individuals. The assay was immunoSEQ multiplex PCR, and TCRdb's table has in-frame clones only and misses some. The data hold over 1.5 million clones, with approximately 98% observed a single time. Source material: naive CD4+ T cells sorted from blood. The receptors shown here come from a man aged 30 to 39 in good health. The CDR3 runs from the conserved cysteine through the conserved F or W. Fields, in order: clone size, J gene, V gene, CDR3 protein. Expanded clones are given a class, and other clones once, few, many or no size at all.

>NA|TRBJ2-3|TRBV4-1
CASSQRTGGPDTQYF
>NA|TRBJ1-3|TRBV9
CASSTDSNSGNTIYF
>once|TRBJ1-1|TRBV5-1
CASSGDSEAFF
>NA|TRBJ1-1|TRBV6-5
CASSYSGAMNTEAFF
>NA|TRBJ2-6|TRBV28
CASSSPRALGANVLTF
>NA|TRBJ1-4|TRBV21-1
CASSKKRRIGEKLFF
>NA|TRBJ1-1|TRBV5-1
CASSLESYTEAFF
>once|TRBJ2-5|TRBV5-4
CASSSLGETQYF
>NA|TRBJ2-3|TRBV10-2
CATEPGVSDTQYF
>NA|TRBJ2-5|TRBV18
CASSPSRVEETQYF
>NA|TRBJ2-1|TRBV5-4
CASSLLGSSEQFF
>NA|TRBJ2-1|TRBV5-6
CASSLAGPQMVEQFF
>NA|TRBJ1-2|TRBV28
CASSLSSDYGYTF
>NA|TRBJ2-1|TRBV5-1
CASSLLLSSYNEQFF
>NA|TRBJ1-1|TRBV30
CAWSDEGWTEAFF
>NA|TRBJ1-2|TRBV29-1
CSVERGAGDGYTF
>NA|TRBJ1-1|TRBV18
CASSPLSVDMNTEAFF
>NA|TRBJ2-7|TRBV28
CASTPRGGSYEQYF
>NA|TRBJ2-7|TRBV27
CASSYGGSGVDEQYF
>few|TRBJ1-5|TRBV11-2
CASSPGGQPQHF
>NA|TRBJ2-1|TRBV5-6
CASSFLRKRERNEQFF
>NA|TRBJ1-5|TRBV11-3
CASSLFSPHSVNQPQHF
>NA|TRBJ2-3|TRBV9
CASSPGPGADTDTQYF
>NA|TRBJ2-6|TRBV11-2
CASSPDRGLSGANVLTF
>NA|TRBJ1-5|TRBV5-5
CASSSPLTGKEQPQHF
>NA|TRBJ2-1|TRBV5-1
CASSLSGRALEQFF
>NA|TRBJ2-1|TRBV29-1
CSVVAGNTDEQFF
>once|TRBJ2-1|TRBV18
CASSPVSGSGNEQFF
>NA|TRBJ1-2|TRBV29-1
CSVMSGTGLYGYTF
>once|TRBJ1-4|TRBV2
CASSKGTGHWEKLFF
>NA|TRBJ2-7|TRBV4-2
CASSQEDGRDEQYF